Listed here are 28 T cell receptor beta chains from one sample, sequenced in a study of T-cell memory formation after mild COVID-19. TCRdb called the 5' RACE reads again in MiXCR, with one record for every CDR3 protein. The sample lists 250,000 to 350,000 distinct CDR3 sequences; 15% to 20% were seen once. Sample: PBMCs or a T cell subset sorted from them (not recorded which). All receptors derive from a man younger than 35 who had mild COVID-19 (a few samples of this study predate the infection). Cell type and time point are not known.

This chain links TRBV11-1 with TRBJ2-1; the D is unclear. The ends were cut back, 1 base at V and 4 bases at J, with 14 bases in the middle. CDR3 length equals 16 residues. Germline V lookup: CDR1 SGHAT, CDR2 FQDESV (reference sequence). CDR3: CASSLGLVARYNEQFF. Written as DNA, the CDR3 is TGTGCCAGCAGCTTAGGGTTGGTAGCCCGTTACAATGAGCAGTTCTTC.

J is TRBJ1-1 and V is TRBV5-1; 11 bases map to TRBD1. The V gene end was trimmed by 5 bases and the J gene end by 6 bases; junction bases not matched to a gene: 6. The CDR3 runs 14 residues. The germline gives CDR1 SGHRS, CDR2 YFSETQ. CDR3 DNA sequence: TGCGCCAGCAGGAGGACAGGGGGCGTACCTGAAGCTTTCTTT. Translated, it gives CASRRTGGVPEAFF.

The V and J genes are TRBV5-1 and TRBJ1-1, with 8 bases matching TRBD1. V was clipped by 4 bases and J by 2 bases; unmatched bases: 7. CDR3 size: 15 residues. Germline CDR1 and CDR2: SGHRS and YFSETQ. CDR3 nucleotide sequence: TGCGCCAGCAGCCCCCCAGGGGGCGGAAACACTGAAGCTTTCTTT. Translation gives CASSPPGGGNTEAFF.

The gene calls are TRBV7-2 and TRBJ1-3, with D tentatively TRBD1 (5 bases). CDR1 is SGHTA, CDR2 FQGNSA, per germline. The V and J ends lost 1 base and 3 bases respectively, with 13 bases between them. This CDR3 contains 16 residues. CDR3 loop: CASSLVAREYGNTIYF. Here the CDR3 DNA reads TGTGCCAGCAGCTTAGTGGCCAGGGAATATGGAAACACCATATATTTT.

V is TRBV20-1 and J is TRBJ2-7; the match to TRBD1 covers 8 bases. Trimming cost V 2 bases and J 4 bases; bases outside gene matches: 4. The CDR3 covers 13 residues. Germline V gives CDR1 DFQATT, CDR2 SNEGSKA (reference sequence). Written as DNA, the CDR3 is TGCAGTGCTAGATCGGGACAGGCTTACGAGCAGTACTTC. Protein: CSARSGQAYEQYF.

The chain has TRBV7-2 and TRBJ1-5, with D perhaps matching TRBD1 (5 bases). V was cut by 3 bases and J by 4 bases, with 13 bases left in between. Looked up from germline, CDR1 is SGHTA and CDR2 is FQGNSA. This CDR3 region has 15 residues. The CDR3 reads CASSLSRDFNQPQHF. DNA for the CDR3: TGTGCCAGCAGCTTGAGCCGGGACTTTAATCAGCCCCAGCATTTT.

Worth noting for this clonotype: A much larger clone differs from this one at a single base, so this may be a read error. V and J are TRBV20-1 and TRBJ1-2; no definite D call. The germline V and J ends were trimmed by 3 bases and 8 bases, with 1 base remaining between them. The length of the CDR3 is 8 residues. Germline CDR1 DFQATT, CDR2 SNEGSKA (reference sequence). The CDR3 spells CSASGYTF. DNA for the CDR3: TGCAGTGCTAGCGGCTACACCTTC.

V usage is TRBV7-2 and J usage is TRBJ2-3; D unresolved. The V gene lost 5 bases and the J gene lost 12 bases, with 15 bases spanning the gap. The CDR3 consists of 12 residues. Looked up from germline, CDR1 is SGHTA and CDR2 is FQGNSA. The CDR3: CASSLGGWGQYF. In DNA, the CDR3 is TGTGCCAGCAGCCTAGGTGGGTGGGGTCAGTATTTT.

By share of the sample, this clonotype is medium-sized. The V call is TRBV7-2, the J call TRBJ2-1; no clear D. Trimming took off 1 base at V and 2 bases at J, with 9 bases between the two ends. The CDR3 spans 15 residues. Germline V gene lookup returns CDR1 SGHTA and CDR2 FQGNSA. The CDR3 loop is CASSLDLSTYNEQFF. The DNA of the CDR3 is TGTGCCAGCAGCTTAGATCTTAGTACCTACAATGAGCAGTTCTTC. Full variable domain (remainder filled in from reference TRBV7-2 and TRBJ2-1): GAGVSQSPSNKVTEKGKDVELRCDPISGHTALYWYRQSLGQGLEFLIYFQGNSAPDKSGLPSDRFSAERTGGSVSTLTIQRTQQEDSAVYLCASSLDLSTYNEQFFGPGTRLTVL.

The V call is TRBV5-1, the J call TRBJ1-2; 8 bases match TRBD1. Looked up from germline, CDR1 is SGHRS and CDR2 is YFSETQ. J was trimmed by 0 bases and V by 2 bases; bases with no gene match: 3. This CDR3 is built from 15 residues. The CDR3 sequence is CASSLQTGANYGYTF. In DNA form, the CDR3 reads TGCGCCAGCAGCTTACAGACAGGGGCTAACTATGGCTACACCTTC.

This clonotype was detected only a few times. Here the CDR3 reads CASSKRTGDHGYTF. CDR3 coding DNA: TGTGCCAGCAGTAAGAGAACAGGGGACCATGGCTACACCTTC. This chain joins TRBV11-1 and TRBJ1-2, with 7 bases fitting TRBD1. Germline trimming cut 6 bases from V and 6 bases from J; bases unmatched to any gene: 10. Germline V gene lookup returns CDR1 SGHAT and CDR2 FQDESV (reference sequence). The CDR3 has 14 amino acids.

The chain is built from TRBV9 and TRBJ2-1, with D possibly being TRBD1 or TRBD2 (6 bases each). With 3 bases removed from V and 5 bases from J, the gap between germline ends came to 18 bases. The germline CDR1 and CDR2 sequences are SGDLS and YYNGEE. The CDR3 covers 16 residues. CDR3 protein: CASSATGALIHNEQFF. The CDR3 DNA reads TGTGCCAGCAGCGCAACGGGGGCGTTGATCCACAATGAGCAGTTCTTC.

This clonotype showed up just a few times. The chain has TRBV5-1 and TRBJ2-4; TRBD2 aligns across 8 bases. Germline CDR1 and CDR2: SGHRS and YFSETQ. The CDR3 has 14 residues. V dropped 0 bases and J dropped 8; count of bases not matched to a gene: 4. The CDR3 spells CASSLAGGADIQYF. The CDR3 bases are TGCGCCAGCAGCTTGGCCGGGGGGGCGGACATTCAGTACTTC.

This clonotype was seen a handful of times. This chain links TRBV20-1 with TRBJ1-6; 7 bases agree with TRBD1. Looked up from germline, CDR1 is DFQATT and CDR2 is SNEGSKA (reference sequence). The CDR3 consists of 16 residues. The trim removed 1 base at V and 7 bases at J, leaving 10 bases unmatched. The DNA for the CDR3 is TGCAGTGCTAGAGGCTTCCGGGACAGCAAAAATTCACCCCTCCACTTT. This translates into CSARGFRDSKNSPLHF.

This clonotype has ten or more counts. The chain combines TRBV7-2 with TRBJ2-5; possibly TRBD2 for D (11 bases). CDR1 and CDR2 from the germline V gene are SGHTA and FQGNSA. With 3 bases removed from V and 9 bases from J, the gap between germline ends came to 29 bases. This CDR3 contains 18 residues. The CDR3 sequence: CASSFSRRVAGGTGAQYF. The CDR3 bases are TGTGCCAGCAGCTTCTCCCGGAGAGTAGCGGGGGGGACAGGGGCCCAGTACTTC.

The rearrangement uses TRBV5-1 and TRBJ1-3, with TRBD1 as a possible D gene (6 bases). V dropped 5 bases and J dropped 0 bases, with 12 bases sitting between them. The CDR3 consists of 15 residues. Germline V gives CDR1 SGHRS, CDR2 YFSETQ. The CDR3 region has the DNA TGCGCCAGCAGAGGGGGGACAAGCTCTGGAAACACCATATATTTT. It translates to CASRGGTSSGNTIYF.

This clonotype came up a few times. V usage is TRBV12-3 or TRBV12-4 and J usage is TRBJ2-3; 10 nucleotides agree with TRBD1. The CDR3 is made up of 15 amino acids. V lost 6 bases and J lost 2; bases outside the gene matches: 5. CDR3 nucleotide sequence: TGTGCCAGCAGACCGGGACAGGGGCCCACAGATACGCAGTATTTT. It yields the protein CASRPGQGPTDTQYF.

This clonotype was seen more than once but under ten times. The V and J genes are TRBV20-1 and TRBJ1-1; D might be TRBD1 (5 bases). The CDR3 is 14 amino acids. Per germline, CDR1 DFQATT and CDR2 SNEGSKA (reference sequence). Trimming removed 1 base at V and 12 bases at J, with 21 bases between. CDR3 residues: CSARAYQGGGRTFF. The DNA of the CDR3 is TGCAGTGCTAGAGCTTACCAGGGAGGTGGGCGAACTTTCTTT.

This clonotype was counted many times. The chain joins TRBV15 to TRBJ1-5; D is unresolved. The CDR3 length is 13 residues. Trimming pared 3 bases from V and 5 bases from J, leaving 8 bases between. Germline CDR1 and CDR2: LNHNV and YYDKDF (reference sequence). CDR3 in DNA: TGTGCCACCAGCAGTGACACAGATCAGCCCCAGCATTTT. It encodes CATSSDTDQPQHF.

J is TRBJ1-2 and V is TRBV20-1, with D maybe TRBD1 (5 bases). V was clipped by 7 bases and J by 7 bases, with 13 bases between them. CDR1 and CDR2 from the germline V gene are DFQATT and SNEGSKA (reference sequence). The CDR3 sequence is 11 residues long. CDR3 nucleotides: TGCAGTGTCGACAGCTTAGGTGGCTACACCTTC. Its translation: CSVDSLGGYTF.

The V call is TRBV7-9, the J call TRBJ2-7; 10 positions agree with TRBD1. The J segment lost 6 bases and the V segment lost 4 bases, leaving 15 bases of the junction unmatched. CDR3 length equals 17 residues. Per the germline V gene, CDR1 is SEHNR and CDR2 is FQNEAQ (reference sequence). CDR3 sequence (DNA): TGTGCCAGCAGCTCAAACGTTTATGGGGGACAGGGGAGCGAGCAGTACTTC. Its translation is CASSSNVYGGQGSEQYF.

This clonotype was seen more than once but under ten times. V is TRBV5-1 and J is TRBJ1-5; D is unclear. The length of the CDR3 is 14 residues. The V end lost 0 bases, the J end lost 5 bases, and 9 bases lay between the germline ends. From germline, CDR1 is SGHRS and CDR2 YFSETQ. Written as DNA, the CDR3 is TGCGCCAGCAGCTTGGACGGGAGCGATCAGCCCCAGCATTTT. Translation: CASSLDGSDQPQHF.

The J gene is TRBJ1-1, the V gene TRBV4-3, with 7 bases matching TRBD1. Trimming took 0 bases from V and 5 from J; bases not matched to a gene: 9. Germline V lookup: CDR1 LGHNA, CDR2 YSLEER. The CDR3 spans 16 residues. The CDR3 reads CASSQDLRQGGTEAFF. DNA for the CDR3: TGCGCCAGCAGCCAAGATTTGAGACAGGGAGGAACTGAAGCTTTCTTT.

This clonotype was seen a handful of times. V gene TRBV6-2 or TRBV6-3 combines with J gene TRBJ2-7, with 7 bases lining up with TRBD1. CDR1 is MNHEY, CDR2 SVGEGT, per germline. V dropped 7 bases and J dropped 2; count of bases not matched to a gene: 11. The CDR3 loop spans 15 amino acids. The CDR3 protein is CASNHQPGQTYEQYV. CDR3 DNA: TGTGCCAGCAATCATCAACCGGGACAGACCTACGAGCAGTACGTC.

CDR3 loop: CASSWAPDFRSEQYV. The CDR3 DNA reads as TGTGCCAGCAGCTGGGCCCCGGACTTCCGTTCAGAGCAGTACGTC. The chain couples TRBV5-6 to TRBJ2-7; D might be TRBD2 (5 bases). The germline CDR1 and CDR2 sequences are SGHDT and YYEEEE. V lost 3 bases to trimming and J lost 7 bases, with 20 bases between them. The CDR3 has 15 residues.

This clonotype was observed many times. The chain recombines TRBV11-1 with TRBJ1-2; possibly TRBD1 for D (6 bases). V was clipped by 4 bases and J by 0 bases, with 12 bases between them. Looked up from germline, CDR1 is SGHAT and CDR2 is FQDESV (reference sequence). This CDR3 is 15 amino acids long. The CDR3 DNA is TGTGCCAGCAGCTCCCTCAGGGACACTAACTATGGCTACACCTTC. Translation: CASSSLRDTNYGYTF.

The rearrangement uses TRBV12-3 or TRBV12-4 and TRBJ2-3; the D gene is possibly TRBD2 (6 bases). The germline V and J ends were trimmed by 2 bases and 1 base, with 13 bases remaining between them. There are 16 residues in the CDR3. Here the CDR3 reads CASSLSGWGGTDTQYF. The CDR3 nucleotides read TGTGCCAGCAGTTTATCTGGGTGGGGGGGCACAGATACGCAGTATTTT.

This clonotype was picked up a small number of times. This chain links TRBV29-1 with TRBJ2-3, with D tentatively TRBD1 (6 bases). The CDR3 sequence is 13 residues long. The germline CDR1 and CDR2 sequences are SQVTM and ANQGSEA. The CDR3 region has the DNA TGCAGTGTGGGACATCGTGTTACAGATACGCAGTATTTT. This translates into CSVGHRVTDTQYF.